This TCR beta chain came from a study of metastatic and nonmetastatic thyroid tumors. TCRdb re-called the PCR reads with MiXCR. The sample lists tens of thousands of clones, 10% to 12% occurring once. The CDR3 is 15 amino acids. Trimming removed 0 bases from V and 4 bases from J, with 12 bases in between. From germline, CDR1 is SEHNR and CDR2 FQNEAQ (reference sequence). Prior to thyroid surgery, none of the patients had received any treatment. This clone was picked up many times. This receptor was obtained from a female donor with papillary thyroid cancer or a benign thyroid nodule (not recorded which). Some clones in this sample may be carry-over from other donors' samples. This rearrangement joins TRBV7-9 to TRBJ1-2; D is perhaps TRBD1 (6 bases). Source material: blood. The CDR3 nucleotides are TGTGCCAGCAGCTTAGCGGCAGGGGCCTTCTATGGCTACACCTTC. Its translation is CASSLAAGAFYGYTF.